The clone carrying this T cell receptor beta chain has a single count. This entry comes from a study of control samples from healthy donors and cancer patients. Only in-frame clones appear in the TCRdb table, and some are missing; sequencing was by immunoSEQ multiplex PCR. Of roughly 180,000 clones in the sample, around 92% are singletons; the top ten hold just over 2%. The sample was blood. The TCR originated in a woman in her 40s in good health.

The CDR3 DNA sequence: TGCAGTGCTAGTCTAGGCAGCACCTACGAGCAGTACTTC. Its protein product is CSASLGSTYEQYF. The V call is TRBV20-1, the J call TRBJ2-7; D gene uncertain. CDR1 and CDR2 from the germline V gene are DFQATT and SNEGSKA (reference sequence). CDR3 length: 13 residues. V lost 3 bases to trimming and J lost 2 bases, with 11 bases between them.